What follows are 27 T cell receptor beta chains derived from one specimen sequenced in a study of T cells in Graves' hyperthyroidism and ophthalmopathy. RNA transcripts served as the template for amplifying TCR beta CDR3 regions. A first-round RT-PCR of the TCR CDR3 used the HTBI primer set. TCRdb independently ran MiXCR on the multiplex PCR reads; one entry per CDR3 protein. The sample carries 300,000 to 400,000 distinct CDR3 sequences, roughly 20% recorded once. What was sequenced was blood. The receptors originated from a man aged 18 to 30 with Graves' ophthalmopathy.

For this clonotype: This may come from a read error, since a much larger clone is one base off. The chain links TRBV7-9 to TRBJ2-7; D is possibly TRBD2 (5 bases). Germline V gives CDR1 SEHNR, CDR2 FQNEAQ (reference sequence). The length of the CDR3 is 14 residues. The CDR3 loop is CASSLDGRGYVQYF. The DNA of the CDR3 is TGTGCCAGCAGCTTAGATGGGAGAGGCTACGTGCAGTACTTC.

This clonotype was detected ten times or more. The J gene is TRBJ2-7, the V gene TRBV7-9; 7 positions agree with TRBD1. There are 13 residues in the CDR3. Germline V gene sequence: CDR1 SEHNR, CDR2 FQNEAQ (reference sequence). The J segment lost 3 bases and the V segment lost 5 bases, leaving 4 bases of the junction unmatched. CDR3 sequence (DNA): TGTGCCAGCAGCGTCGCAGGGGGCTACGAGCAGTACTTC. Translating gives CASSVAGGYEQYF.

The chain employs TRBV24-1 and TRBJ2-2; a weak D match, TRBD2 (5 bases). This CDR3 contains 15 residues. Germline CDR1 is KGHDR and CDR2 is SFDVKD. V lost 3 bases to trimming and J lost 1 base, with 8 bases between them. The CDR3 sequence is CATSDLGGNTGELFF. CDR3 bases: TGTGCCACCAGTGATCTTGGAGGGAACACCGGGGAGCTGTTTTTT.

There are a few counts of this clonotype. V usage is TRBV6-1 and J usage is TRBJ1-1; 12 positions agree with TRBD1. CDR1 is MNHNS, CDR2 SASEGT, per germline. This CDR3 spans 15 amino acids. Losses at the gene ends were 6 bases for V and 5 bases for J; bases not matched to a gene: 7. The CDR3 nucleotides are TGTGCCAGCAGGAACGCGGGACAGGGGGCGACTGAAGCTTTCTTT. This translates into CASRNAGQGATEAFF.

This clonotype showed up many times. J is TRBJ1-2 and V is TRBV28; tentatively, D is TRBD1 (5 bases). CDR3 size: 15 residues. The germline V gene encodes CDR1 MDHEN and CDR2 SYDVKM. The germline V and J ends were trimmed by 4 bases and 4 bases, with 16 bases remaining between them. The chain's CDR3 is CASSSPSLGPYGYTF. CDR3 DNA: TGTGCCAGCAGTTCTCCCTCCTTGGGGCCCTATGGCTACACCTTC.

This clonotype was counted ten times or more. The gene calls are TRBV11-2 and TRBJ1-2; D is unresolved. CDR1 is SGHAT and CDR2 is FQNNGV in the germline V gene. V lost 3 bases, J lost 0 bases, and 11 bases lay in between. The CDR3 has 15 residues. The CDR3 DNA reads as TGTGCCAGCAGCTTTGTTCCCAGGTCTAACTATGGCTACACCTTC. It specifies CASSFVPRSNYGYTF.

This clonotype has ten or more counts. The genes are TRBV2 and TRBJ2-5; a weak D match, TRBD2 (5 bases). Looked up from germline, CDR1 is SNHLY and CDR2 is FYNNEI. The CDR3 runs 16 residues. Trimming left V 0 bases short and J 6 bases short, with 17 bases between. Here the CDR3 reads CASSEALQGLGKTQYF. The CDR3 bases are TGTGCCAGCAGTGAAGCGCTTCAAGGGCTCGGGAAGACCCAGTACTTC.

The gene calls are TRBV9 and TRBJ2-1; tentative D call: TRBD2 (6 bases). Germline lookup yields CDR1 SGDLS and CDR2 YYNGEE. This CDR3 is built from 15 residues. V was cut by 2 bases and J by 2 bases, with 11 bases left in between. The CDR3 loop is CASSVGGATYNEQFF. The DNA for the CDR3 is TGTGCCAGCAGCGTCGGCGGGGCCACCTACAATGAGCAGTTCTTC. Full variable domain (outside the CDR3, taken from reference TRBV9 and TRBJ2-1): DSGVTQTPKHLITATGQRVTLRCSPRSGDLSVYWYQQSLDQGLQFLIQYYNGEERAKGNILERFSAQQFPDLHSELNLSSLELGDSALYFCASSVGGATYNEQFFGPGTRLTVL.

This clonotype was counted at least ten times. This sequence joins TRBV9 and TRBJ1-1; TRBD1 matches 7 bases. The CDR3 consists of 13 residues. After removal of 4 bases from V and 3 bases from J, the junction contained 3 bases not matched to a gene. Germline V lookup: CDR1 SGDLS, CDR2 YYNGEE. Written as DNA, the CDR3 is TGTGCCAGCAGCACCCAGGGGGACACTGAAGCTTTCTTT. Protein: CASSTQGDTEAFF.

Worth noting for this clonotype: This clone may be a read error of a much larger clone one base away. The chain recombines TRBV2 with TRBJ2-1; 8 positions agree with TRBD2. This CDR3 is built from 16 residues. V gave up 11 bases and J gave up 2 bases; unmatched junction bases: 14. The germline V gene has CDR1 SNHLY and CDR2 FYNNEI. This CDR3 is CAGNRGGHFPYNEQFF. In nucleotides, the CDR3 is TGTGCCGGCAATCGCGGGGGGCATTTTCCCTACAATGAGCAGTTCTTC.

CDR3 DNA sequence: TGTGCCAGCTCACCACCGGACAGAACCGGGGAGCTGTTTTTT. Translation: CASSPPDRTGELFF. The rearrangement links TRBV18 to TRBJ2-2; tentative D call: TRBD1 (6 bases). This CDR3 is 14 amino acids long. V shed 0 bases and J shed 5 bases, with 7 bases lying between them. Germline V gives CDR1 KGHSH, CDR2 LQKENI.

The chain is built from TRBV25-1 and TRBJ2-7; 8 nucleotides match TRBD2. The CDR3 length is 15 residues. Germline-derived CDR1 and CDR2 are MGHDK and SYGVNS. After removal of 3 bases from V and 4 bases from J, the junction contained 8 bases not matched to a gene. CDR3 sequence reads: CASSDSGAVPYEQYF. The CDR3 bases are TGTGCCAGCAGTGATAGCGGGGCGGTTCCGTACGAGCAGTACTTC.

This clonotype was picked up a small number of times. The gene calls are TRBV5-1 and TRBJ2-2; D is possibly TRBD1 (7 bases). The CDR3 is 13 amino acids. The V gene lost 7 bases and the J gene lost 6 bases, with 13 bases spanning the gap. CDR1 and CDR2 from the germline V gene are SGHRS and YFSETQ. CDR3 sequence (DNA): TGCGCCAGCGGATCAGGGGGGTCCGGGGAGCTGTTTTTT. It codes for CASGSGGSGELFF. Full variable domain (outside the CDR3, taken from reference TRBV5-1 and TRBJ2-2): KAGVTQTPRYLIKTRGQQVTLSCSPISGHRSVSWYQQTPGQGLQFLFEYFSETQRNKGNFPGRFSGRQFSNSRSEMNVSTLELGDSALYLCASGSGGSGELFFGEGSRLTVL.

The rearrangement joins TRBV24-1 to TRBJ2-7; 11 bases map to TRBD2. The CDR3 length is 15 residues. CDR1 is KGHDR and CDR2 is SFDVKD in the germline V gene. V was pared by 10 bases and J by 3 bases, with 10 bases of the junction left unmatched. The DNA of the CDR3 is TGTGCCACTAGCGGGGGGGCCCTACACGACTACGAGCAGTACTTC. Its translation: CATSGGALHDYEQYF.

This clonotype was seen a few times. The chain employs TRBV7-2 and TRBJ2-1, with TRBD2 as a possible D gene (7 bases). CDR1 is SGHTA and CDR2 is FQGNSA in the germline V gene. The V gene lost 1 base and the J gene lost 2 bases, with 18 bases spanning the gap. The CDR3 runs to 18 residues. The CDR3 nucleotides are TGTGCCAGCAGCTTAGTCCGAGGGGGAGCGGGAACCTACAATGAGCAGTTCTTC. Its protein product is CASSLVRGGAGTYNEQFF.

This clonotype showed up just a few times. V is TRBV19 and J is TRBJ2-2, with 8 bases identical to TRBD1. The CDR3 sequence is 14 residues long. Germline CDR1 LNHDA, CDR2 SQIVND (reference sequence). Trimming removed 7 bases from V and 5 bases from J; junction bases left unmatched: 6. In DNA, the CDR3 is TGTGCCAGTACATCAGGGGGCAAGACCGGGGAGCTGTTTTTT. Its protein is CASTSGGKTGELFF.

The chain uses TRBV4-2 and TRBJ2-7; D gene unclear. Germline CDR1 and CDR2: LGHNA and YNFKEQ. Trimming took off 1 base at V and 6 bases at J, with 13 bases between the two ends. This CDR3 is built from 14 residues. The chain's CDR3 is CASSQADTWGEQYF. CDR3 DNA sequence: TGTGCCAGCAGCCAAGCAGACACCTGGGGCGAGCAGTACTTC.

This chain connects TRBV28 to TRBJ1-5; D is perhaps TRBD1 (6 bases). There are 16 residues in the CDR3. Germline V gene data show CDR1 as MDHEN and CDR2 as SYDVKM. The V and J ends lost 5 bases and 6 bases respectively, with 20 bases between them. As DNA, the CDR3 is TGTGCCAGCAGTCCACGCTACCGGGGGCTAAGTCAGCCCCAGCATTTT. It translates to CASSPRYRGLSQPQHF. The full variable domain, in which reference TRBV28 and TRBJ1-5 provide the parts outside the CDR3, is DVKVTQSSRYLVKRTGEKVFLECVQDMDHENMFWYRQDPGLGLRLIYFSYDVKMKEKGDIPEGYSVSREKKERFSLILESASTNQTSMYLCASSPRYRGLSQPQHFGDGTRLSIL.

The table lists this clonotype with many counts. The V gene is TRBV12-3 or TRBV12-4, the J gene TRBJ2-2; D may be TRBD1 (6 bases). This CDR3 is 14 amino acids long. Trimming removed 7 bases at V and 3 bases at J, with 12 bases between. The CDR3 loop is CASTRQDYTGELFF. The CDR3 DNA reads as TGTGCCAGCACCAGACAGGACTACACCGGGGAGCTGTTTTTT.

The sample holds a few counts of this clonotype. V gene TRBV9 combines with J gene TRBJ2-1; possibly TRBD1 for D (6 bases). The CDR3 extends over 13 amino acids. Germline V lookup: CDR1 SGDLS, CDR2 YYNGEE. V was shortened by 6 bases and J by 8 bases, with 15 bases between the two germline ends. Here the CDR3 DNA reads TGTGCCAGCAACATCCAGGGGACCGATGAGCAGTTCTTC. Translating it yields CASNIQGTDEQFF. The whole variable domain, remainder taken from reference TRBV9 and TRBJ2-1, is DSGVTQTPKHLITATGQRVTLRCSPRSGDLSVYWYQQSLDQGLQFLIQYYNGEERAKGNILERFSAQQFPDLHSELNLSSLELGDSALYFCASNIQGTDEQFFGPGTRLTVL.

This clonotype came up a few times. The rearrangement links TRBV28 to TRBJ1-3; unclear D gene. CDR1 and CDR2 from the germline V gene are MDHEN and SYDVKM. The length of the CDR3 is 16 residues. The V gene lost 5 bases and the J gene lost 0 bases, with 14 bases spanning the gap. CDR3 DNA: TGTGCCAGCAGTCCACACGACGGAAGCTCTGGAAACACCATATATTTT. As protein: CASSPHDGSSGNTIYF.

This clonotype was counted at least ten times. V and J are TRBV13 and TRBJ1-1; TRBD1 matches at 8 bases. Germline V gene sequence: CDR1 PRHDT, CDR2 FYEKMQ (reference sequence). Germline trimming cut 1 base from V and 0 bases from J; bases unmatched to any gene: 7. This CDR3 has 17 amino acids. CDR3 residues: CASSLEAQGALNTEAFF. The CDR3 DNA follows: TGTGCCAGCAGCTTAGAAGCGCAGGGGGCTTTGAACACTGAAGCTTTCTTT.

This clonotype was seen repeatedly, ten times or more. The chain carries TRBV29-1 and TRBJ1-1; D ambiguous. The length of the CDR3 is 11 residues. The germline V gene has CDR1 SQVTM and CDR2 ANQGSEA. V was cut by 4 bases and J by 3 bases, with 6 bases left in between. For the CDR3, the DNA is TGCAGCGTTGCTGAGGACACTGAAGCTTTCTTT. Residues: CSVAEDTEAFF.

This clonotype has at least ten counts. The chain uses TRBV28 and TRBJ2-6; 8 bases are a match to TRBD1. With 8 bases clipped from V and 2 bases from J, the junction kept 8 bases outside the gene matches. This CDR3 has 16 residues. CDR1 is MDHEN and CDR2 is SYDVKM in the germline V gene. Here the CDR3 reads CASGGQGIPGANVLTF. CDR3 bases: TGTGCCAGCGGTGGACAGGGAATCCCTGGGGCCAACGTCCTGACTTTC.

This clonotype was observed at least ten times. The chain combines TRBV20-1 with TRBJ2-7; 10 bases are shared with TRBD1. Looked up from germline, CDR1 is DFQATT and CDR2 is SNEGSKA (reference sequence). After removal of 4 bases from V and 3 bases from J, the junction contained 9 bases not matched to a gene. The CDR3 spans 15 residues. CDR3 DNA sequence: TGCAGTGCTACAAACCGGGACAGGGGTTTCTACGAGCAGTACTTC. The encoded protein is CSATNRDRGFYEQYF.

The sample holds a few counts of this clonotype. The V gene is TRBV24-1, the J gene TRBJ1-5, with 7 bases identical to TRBD1. CDR1 and CDR2 from the germline V gene are KGHDR and SFDVKD. The CDR3 contains 14 residues. V lost 4 bases to trimming and J lost 9 bases; unmatched junction nucleotides: 8. CDR3 nucleotide sequence: TGTGCCACCAGTGAAGGGACAGCCTTCGGGCCCCAGCATTTT. This codes for CATSEGTAFGPQHF.

The chain has TRBV12-5 and TRBJ2-2; perhaps TRBD1 as D (6 bases). V lost 8 bases to trimming and J lost 3 bases, with 7 bases between them. Germline V lookup: CDR1 LGHNT, CDR2 FRNRAP. The CDR3 extends over 12 amino acids. CDR3 coding DNA: TGTGCTAGTTACAGGGACACCGGGGAGCTGTTTTTT. Translation: CASYRDTGELFF.